The source of this TCR beta chain is a study of T cells of healthy individuals. There are many counts of this clonotype. One entry per CDR3 protein results from TCRdb running MiXCR on the 5' RACE reads. The data contain 90,000 to 100,000 distinct CDR3 sequences, 15% to 20% of them singletons. This CDR3 has 18 amino acids. The V gene's germline CDR1 is SEHNR and CDR2 FQNEAQ (reference sequence). V dropped 5 bases and J dropped 2 bases, with 23 bases sitting between them. The origin of this receptor is a human donor in good health. This chain joins TRBV7-9 and TRBJ2-3; tentative D call: TRBD2 (6 bases). The CDR3 reads CASSMGPGGSPFTDTQYF. In nucleotides, the CDR3 is TGTGCCAGCAGCATGGGACCCGGGGGATCCCCCTTCACAGATACGCAGTATTTT.